This TCR beta chain emerged from a study of CD8+ T cells in alopecia areata. Across the whole study: Treated patients took oral tofacitinib at 5 to 10 mg twice daily.

This clone ranks as medium-sized. Its antigen is unidentified. Germline V lookup: CDR1 LNHDA, CDR2 SQIVND (reference sequence). This CDR3 comprises 14 residues. Trimming shortened V by 5 bases and J by 2 bases, and 9 bases separated the two germline ends. Sequencing templates came from extracted RNA that was reverse transcribed into cDNA. Measured with immunoSEQ multiplex PCR; TCRdb has only the in-frame clones, and not every one. Here the sample spans some 130,000 clones, about 49% being singletons. Punch biopsies of lesional scalp, plus peripheral blood, were taken from alopecia areata patients. Study conclusions and caveats: Especially in alopecia totalis/universalis, lesional scalp showed greater clonality than normal scalp did.

This specimen was CD8+ T cells sorted from blood, taken at week 0. The chain joins TRBV19 to TRBJ2-2; D may be TRBD1 or TRBD2 (5 bases each). The TCR originated in a human donor with alopecia areata. The CDR3 here is CASSARDNTGELFF. The CDR3 region has the DNA TGTGCCAGTAGTGCACGGGACAACACCGGGGAGCTGTTTTTT. The complete variable domain, with remaining parts taken from reference TRBV19 and TRBJ2-2, reads DGGITQSPKYLFRKEGQNVTLSCEQNLNHDAMYWYRQDPGQGLRLIYYSQIVNDFQKGDIAEGYSVSREKKESFPLTVTSAQKNPTAFYLCASSARDNTGELFFGEGSRLTVL.